The rows below give T cell receptor beta chains drawn from one sample of a study of T cell clones after liver transplantation. This table comes from immunoSEQ multiplex PCR, and its TCRdb copy is limited to in-frame clones, with some not included. Of some 80,000 clones in the sample, less than 90% were seen once. The source material was CD4+ T cells from blood, sampled less than 50 months after liver transplant. Every receptor here comes from a human patient who received a liver transplant. Some T cells may have originated in the graft donor. Each CDR3 is given with its conserved first and last residue. D genes are given only for firm matches. The size of a clone is reported for some rows only, either as once, few or many, or as a class for expanded clones.

clone_size j_call v_call d_call cdr3_nt cdr3_aa
- TRBJ2-7 TRBV7-9 - TGTGCCAGCAGCTTGGGCACAATCTACGAGCAGTACTTC CASSLGTIYEQYF
- TRBJ1-1 TRBV7-9 - TGTGCCAGCAGCTTAGACGGGGGTCCCGCTGAAGCTTTCTTT CASSLDGGPAEAFF
- TRBJ1-2 TRBV5-1 TRBD1 TGCGCCAGCAGCTCCCGGGACAGGGATTCTAACTATGGCTACACCTTC CASSSRDRDSNYGYTF
- TRBJ2-4 TRBV11-2 TRBD1 TGTGCCAGCAGCTTCCCTAAGACAGGGCCCAAAAACATTCAGTACTTC CASSFPKTGPKNIQYF
few TRBJ2-1 TRBV5-1 - TGCGCCAGCACCCCTCTGCAGGGCAGGACTGAGCAGTTCTTC CASTPLQGRTEQFF
- TRBJ2-1 TRBV19 - TGTGCCAGTAGTATTGGAGCGGCCACCTACAATGAGCAGTTCTTC CASSIGAATYNEQFF
- TRBJ2-5 TRBV12-5 TRBD2 TGTGCTAGTGTGAGCGGGGGGCAAGAGACCCAGTACTTC CASVSGGQETQYF
- TRBJ2-7 TRBV7-2 - TGTGCCAGCAGCTGGAGCGGCACCTACGAGCAGTACTTC CASSWSGTYEQYF
- TRBJ2-1 TRBV5-6 TRBD2 TGTGCCAGCAGCTTGACCGGGGGGGCCCGGAATGAGCAGTTCTTC CASSLTGGARNEQFF
- TRBJ2-5 TRBV7-2 - TGTGCCAGCAGCTCAGTCCAAGAGACCCAGTACTTC CASSSVQETQYF
- TRBJ2-2 TRBV5-4 - TGTGCCAGCAGCTTGGAAATAAATAGAGGGGAGCTGTTTTTT CASSLEINRGELFF
few TRBJ1-5 TRBV28 TRBD1 TGTGCCTCCAGGAAGGGACAGGGAGGGTCGCCCCAGCATTTT CASRKGQGGSPQHF
- TRBJ2-7 TRBV7-9 - TGTGCCAGCAGCTCAATCTTCGGGTTAGAGCAGTACTTC CASSSIFGLEQYF
- TRBJ2-7 TRBV19 - TGTGCCAGTAGTAGTCAGGGGCGGTTCGAGCAGTACTTC CASSSQGRFEQYF
- TRBJ2-3 TRBV5-6 TRBD2 TGTGCCAGCAGCGAGACTAGCGGCCGCACAGATACGCAGTATTTT CASSETSGRTDTQYF
- TRBJ2-5 TRBV27 TRBD2 TGTGCCAGCGGGGGGACTAGCTTAGGGAAAGAGACCCAGTACTTC CASGGTSLGKETQYF
- TRBJ1-2 TRBV5-1 - TGCGCCAGCAGCCCTGCACAGGGTCCCCATGGCTACACCTTC CASSPAQGPHGYTF
- TRBJ1-5 TRBV21-1 - TGTGCCAGCAGCAAAGATTCTTTACGGTGTAGCAATCAGCCCCAGCATTTT CASSKDSLRCSNQPQHF
- TRBJ1-2 TRBV11-2 - TGTGCCAGCAGCTTAGGTCCGGAAATCGGCTACACCTTC CASSLGPEIGYTF
- TRBJ1-4 TRBV19 - TGTGCCACGGGGAGGGGGTTTGAAAAACTGTTTTTT CATGRGFEKLFF
- TRBJ1-1 TRBV2 - TGTGCCAGCAGTGGACACAGGGAAGCTTTCTTT CASSGHREAFF
- TRBJ1-3 TRBV25-1 TRBD1 TGTGCCAGCAGTGAATCGGGGGGACAGGCCATATATTTT CASSESGGQAIYF
- TRBJ2-3 TRBV9 TRBD1 TGTGCCAGCAGCGTAGAGTCAGGACAGGGCTGGGATACGCAGTATTTT CASSVESGQGWDTQYF
- TRBJ2-1 TRBV7-2 TRBD2 TGTGCCAGCAGCTTAGATAGCGGGGGGGCCAGGAAGAATGAGCAGTTCTTC CASSLDSGGARKNEQFF
- TRBJ1-4 TRBV14 - TGTGCCAGCAGCCAGGCCTTCTCTAATGAAAAACTGTTTTTT CASSQAFSNEKLFF
- TRBJ2-7 TRBV5-4 TRBD2 TGTGCCAGCAGCCCCGGAGCGGGAAACCAGAGGCACGAGCAGTACTTC CASSPGAGNQRHEQYF
- TRBJ2-5 TRBV19 TRBD2 TGTGCCAGTAGTATAGTGGAAGCGGGAGGGCCGGAGACCCAGTACTTC CASSIVEAGGPETQYF
- TRBJ2-5 TRBV7-2 - TGTGCCAGCAGCTTATTCGAGACCCAGTACTTC CASSLFETQYF
- TRBJ1-5 TRBV2 TRBD1 TGTGCCAGCAAGTTCGAACAGGGGGATCAGCCCCAGCATTTT CASKFEQGDQPQHF